Described below is a single T cell receptor beta chain sequence and its context. TCRdb itself ran the 5' RACE reads through MiXCR, one entry per CDR3 protein. The table has about 340,000 distinct CDR3 sequences, 9% seen once. This record comes from a study of identical twins. V lost 8 bases and J lost 2, with 15 bases in between. Germline CDR1 and CDR2: MNHNY and SVGAGI (reference sequence). This CDR3 contains 14 residues. Material: naive T cells sorted from blood. The clonotype originates from a woman aged 50 to 60 in good health. The chain uses TRBV6-6 and TRBJ2-5; D is uncertain. CDR3 region: CASVTAADQETQYF. The CDR3 nucleotides read TGTGCCAGCGTCACCGCGGCAGATCAAGAGACCCAGTACTTC.